The 32 T cell receptor beta chains below come from one sample, sequenced in a study of blood T cell repertoires in COVID-19. Sequenced by immunoSEQ multiplex PCR; TCRdb stores in-frame clones only, minus some. The repertoire holds roughly 200,000 clones, with around 80% as singletons. The sequenced sample was peripheral blood. The receptors derive from an older woman with acute or convalescent COVID-19.

The rearrangement joins TRBV19 to TRBJ1-3; TRBD1 matches at 7 bases. This CDR3 has 16 amino acids. Losses at the gene ends were 9 bases for V and 4 bases for J; bases not matched to a gene: 15. Per the germline V gene, CDR1 is LNHDA and CDR2 is SQIVND (reference sequence). CDR3 region: CASTPPQGRLGNTIYF. As DNA, the CDR3 is TGTGCCAGCACCCCTCCACAGGGGCGCTTAGGAAACACCATATATTTT.

This clone has only a few counts. The rearrangement uses TRBV7-4 and TRBJ2-5, with 7 bases lining up with TRBD2. V lost 0 bases, J lost 6 bases, and 16 bases stayed unmatched. This CDR3 is 18 amino acids long. The V gene's germline CDR1 is SGHVT and CDR2 SQSDAQ. CDR3 in amino acids: CASSLALTVAGEVQTQYF. The CDR3, as DNA: TGTGCCAGCAGCTTAGCGCTTACGGTAGCGGGTGAGGTACAGACCCAGTACTTC.

The CDR3 DNA sequence: TGTGCCAGCAGTTCCCCCCGGTTGACTACAGATACGCAGTATTTT. Encoded protein: CASSSPRLTTDTQYF. The rearrangement uses TRBV6-6 and TRBJ2-3; no clear D. Trimming removed 4 bases from V and 3 bases from J, with 14 bases in between. This CDR3 spans 15 amino acids. Per the germline V gene, CDR1 is MNHNY and CDR2 is SVGAGI (reference sequence).

The chain uses TRBV5-1 and TRBJ2-1, with 9 bases that match TRBD2. The germline CDR1 and CDR2 sequences are SGHRS and YFSETQ. The CDR3 consists of 15 residues. The V and J ends lost 3 bases and 6 bases, in that order; junction bases with no gene match: 7. CDR3 DNA: TGCGCCAGCAGCTGGGGCGGGAGGGCCCGCAATGAGCAGTTCTTC. This sequence encodes CASSWGGRARNEQFF. Full variable domain (missing parts from reference TRBV5-1 and TRBJ2-1): KAGVTQTPRYLIKTRGQQVTLSCSPISGHRSVSWYQQTPGQGLQFLFEYFSETQRNKGNFPGRFSGRQFSNSRSEMNVSTLELGDSALYLCASSWGGRARNEQFFGPGTRLTVL.

This clone was picked up one time. V is TRBV7-8 and J is TRBJ2-1, with TRBD1 as a possible D gene (7 bases). V lost 10 bases and J lost 4, with 14 bases in between. Germline assignment: CDR1 SGHVS and CDR2 FQNEAQ. This CDR3 region has 13 residues. The CDR3 bases are TGTGCCACAGGGGGAGGAAGGTACAATGAGCAGTTCTTC. It is translated as CATGGGRYNEQFF.

The J gene is TRBJ1-5, the V gene TRBV6-6; 8 bases line up with TRBD1. The CDR3 consists of 14 residues. The germline V gene encodes CDR1 MNHNY and CDR2 SVGAGI (reference sequence). Trimming removed 9 bases from V and 2 bases from J; junction bases left unmatched: 6. CDR3 residues: CASWTGYGNQPQHF. DNA of the CDR3: TGTGCCAGTTGGACAGGGTATGGCAATCAGCCCCAGCATTTT.

The genes are TRBV10-3 and TRBJ2-1; 8 bases line up with TRBD2. The CDR3 has 13 amino acids. V gave up 3 bases and J gave up 8 bases; unmatched junction bases: 3. The germline CDR1 and CDR2 sequences are ENHRY and SYGVKD. This chain's CDR3 is CAISESGSDEQFF. CDR3 coding DNA: TGTGCCATCAGTGAAAGCGGGAGTGATGAGCAGTTCTTC.

Only a few counts were recorded for this clone. The rearrangement joins TRBV9 to TRBJ1-2, with D maybe TRBD1 (6 bases). V dropped 4 bases and J dropped 8 bases, with 15 bases sitting between them. CDR1 is SGDLS and CDR2 is YYNGEE in the germline V gene. The length of the CDR3 is 13 residues. The CDR3 loop is CASSYGQTKGYTF. CDR3 bases: TGTGCCAGCAGCTACGGACAGACGAAGGGCTACACCTTC.

On this clone itself: The identical CDR3 is also encoded by other nucleotide sequences in the sample. V is TRBV5-1 and J is TRBJ2-3; 7 nucleotides align to TRBD2. The V segment lost 4 bases and the J segment 0 bases; nucleotides outside the gene matches: 2. The CDR3 is 14 amino acids. Germline CDR1 reads SGHRS; CDR2 reads YFSETQ. The DNA for the CDR3 is TGCGCCAGCAGCGGGGGGGATAGCACAGATACGCAGTATTTT. Protein: CASSGGDSTDTQYF.

The chain couples TRBV6-1 to TRBJ1-6; 7 nucleotides line up with TRBD1. The CDR3 length is 14 residues. Trimming cost V 2 bases and J 9 bases; bases outside gene matches: 4. CDR1 is MNHNS and CDR2 is SASEGT in the germline V gene. The CDR3 DNA reads as TGTGCCAGCAGTGAAATCGGACAGGTTTCACCCCTCCACTTT. Protein sequence: CASSEIGQVSPLHF.

The rearrangement uses TRBV3-1 (or the pseudogene TRBV3-2) and TRBJ2-1; 8 bases are a match to TRBD1. Germline CDR1 is LGHDT and CDR2 is YNNKEL (reference sequence). The CDR3 loop spans 15 amino acids. Trimming took 4 bases from V and 4 from J; bases not matched to a gene: 6. The CDR3 sequence: CASSPRTGGYNEQFF. Here the CDR3 DNA reads TGTGCCAGCAGCCCACGTACAGGGGGGTACAATGAGCAGTTCTTC.

The V call is TRBV9, the J call TRBJ2-5, with 10 bases lining up with TRBD2. Trimming took 0 bases from V and 4 from J; bases not matched to a gene: 3. The germline CDR1 and CDR2 sequences are SGDLS and YYNGEE. The CDR3 is 15 amino acids. The CDR3: CASSVGASGRETQYF. The CDR3 nucleotides read TGTGCCAGCAGCGTAGGGGCTAGCGGGAGAGAGACCCAGTACTTC.

The chain recombines TRBV28 with TRBJ1-2; weak D call: TRBD1 (6 bases). This CDR3 is 13 amino acids long. The germline V and J ends were trimmed by 4 bases and 5 bases, with 11 bases remaining between them. Germline V CDR1 and CDR2: MDHEN, SYDVKM. CDR3 sequence (DNA): TGTGCCAGCAGTTCCGGACAGTTATATGGCTACACCTTC. Its translation is CASSSGQLYGYTF.

The gene calls are TRBV11-2 and TRBJ2-1; no definite D call. Trimming removed 4 bases from V and 5 bases from J, with 9 bases in between. The V gene's germline CDR1 is SGHAT and CDR2 FQNNGV. The length of the CDR3 is 13 residues. The CDR3 loop reads CASSSRLDNEQFF. The DNA for the CDR3 is TGTGCCAGCAGCTCGAGACTTGACAATGAGCAGTTCTTC.

This clone was observed once. This chain joins TRBV10-3 and TRBJ2-1, with unresolved D. The CDR3 has 13 residues. CDR1 is ENHRY, CDR2 SYGVKD, per germline. Trimming pared 7 bases from V and 5 bases from J, leaving 12 bases between. The CDR3 DNA reads TGTGCCATCATGAAGGATGGAGACAATGAGCAGTTCTTC. Translating gives CAIMKDGDNEQFF.

The CDR3 here is CASSQTGLEQYF. The CDR3 nucleotides are TGTGCCAGCAGTCAGACAGGGCTCGAGCAGTACTTC. V and J are TRBV3-1 (or the pseudogene TRBV3-2) and TRBJ2-7, with TRBD1 matching 7 bases. Per germline, CDR1 LGHDT and CDR2 YNNKEL (reference sequence). The CDR3 sequence is 12 residues long. The J segment lost 6 bases and the V segment lost 6 bases, leaving 5 bases of the junction unmatched.

This sequence joins TRBV7-8 and TRBJ2-7; no reliable D call. CDR1 SGHVS and CDR2 FQNEAQ come from the germline V gene. V lost 1 base to trimming and J lost 4 bases, with 11 bases between them. The CDR3 totals 14 residues. Written as DNA, the CDR3 is TGTGCCAGCAGCTTAGGAGCTACCCAATACGAGCAGTACTTC. Its protein is CASSLGATQYEQYF. The full variable domain, with the rest looked up from reference TRBV7-8 and TRBJ2-7, is GAGVSQSPRYKVAKRGQDVALRCDPISGHVSLFWYQQALGQGPEFLTYFQNEAQLDKSGLPSDRFFAERPEGSVSTLKIQRTQQEDSAVYLCASSLGATQYEQYFGPGTRLTVT.

The V gene is TRBV5-4, the J gene TRBJ2-7; 12 bases are a match to TRBD2. V gave up 5 bases and J gave up 5 bases; unmatched junction bases: 5. CDR1 SGHNT and CDR2 YYREEE come from the germline V gene (reference sequence). The CDR3 runs 14 residues. CDR3 region: CASSSTSGGHEQYF. The CDR3 DNA is TGTGCCAGCAGTTCGACTAGCGGGGGCCACGAGCAGTACTTC.

This clone appeared a single time. V is TRBV5-4 and J is TRBJ2-2; 8 nucleotides line up with TRBD1. Looked up from germline, CDR1 is SGHNT and CDR2 is YYREEE (reference sequence). CDR3 length: 15 amino acids. With V trimmed by 4 bases and J by 7 bases, 9 bases remained unmatched. In DNA form, the CDR3 reads TGTGCCAGCAGCACTGATGGACAGGGTAGCGGGGAGCTGTTTTTT. Translated: CASSTDGQGSGELFF.

V is TRBV7-9 and J is TRBJ2-1, with a possible D match to TRBD1 (6 bases). This CDR3 is 14 amino acids long. Germline assignment: CDR1 SEHNR and CDR2 FQNEAQ (reference sequence). V was cut by 5 bases and J by 3 bases, with 11 bases left in between. In nucleotides, the CDR3 is TGTGCCAGCAGCCCCGGACAGAACTACAATGAGCAGTTCTTC. The encoded protein is CASSPGQNYNEQFF.

This chain uses TRBV2 with TRBJ2-5; D is perhaps TRBD1 (6 bases). This CDR3 has 15 residues. V lost 3 bases to trimming and J lost 2 bases, with 13 bases between them. The V gene's germline CDR1 is SNHLY and CDR2 FYNNEI. CDR3 sequence reads: CASSDLIQGQETQYF. As DNA, the CDR3 is TGTGCCAGCAGTGATCTAATACAGGGACAAGAGACCCAGTACTTC.

The genes are TRBV30 and TRBJ1-2, with D possibly TRBD1 on 6 matching bases. The CDR3 extends over 13 amino acids. The V end was cut by 5 bases, the J end by 4 bases, with 14 bases between. The V gene's germline CDR1 is GTSNPN and CDR2 SVGIG (reference sequence). CDR3 bases: TGTGCCTGGGGCCCAGGGGCGATCTATGGCTACACCTTC. This sequence encodes CAWGPGAIYGYTF.

Only one count was recorded for this clone. This chain uses TRBV5-1 with TRBJ1-2, with 8 positions matching TRBD1. There are 14 residues in the CDR3. Germline CDR1 reads SGHRS; CDR2 reads YFSETQ. The V gene end was trimmed by 1 base and the J gene end by 6 bases; junction bases not matched to a gene: 5. This chain's CDR3 is CASSLTQGGNGYTF. CDR3 bases: TGCGCCAGCAGCTTGACACAGGGGGGTAATGGCTACACCTTC.

The chain couples TRBV6-5 to TRBJ1-1; D is unresolved. The ends were cut back, 6 bases at V and 4 bases at J, with 12 bases in the middle. Germline V gives CDR1 MNHEY, CDR2 SVGAGI. This CDR3 region has 13 residues. CDR3: CASSPERGTEAFF. The CDR3 DNA reads TGTGCCAGCAGCCCGGAGCGGGGCACTGAAGCTTTCTTT.

This clone was seen ten or more times. The chain carries TRBV9 and TRBJ1-1; a weak D match, TRBD1 (5 bases). The germline V gene encodes CDR1 SGDLS and CDR2 YYNGEE. With 4 bases removed from V and 2 bases from J, the gap between germline ends came to 18 bases. The CDR3 runs 16 residues. CDR3 loop: CASSPQPGKANTEAFF. In DNA form, the CDR3 reads TGTGCCAGCAGCCCTCAGCCAGGGAAGGCAAACACTGAAGCTTTCTTT.

The chain employs TRBV5-4 and TRBJ2-1; 9 nucleotides line up with TRBD1. J lost 2 bases, V lost 4 bases, and 7 bases had no gene match. The CDR3 loop spans 16 amino acids. Germline V gives CDR1 SGHNT, CDR2 YYREEE (reference sequence). The CDR3 DNA is TGTGCCAGCAGCGTGCCCGACAGGGGGGCCTACAATGAGCAGTTCTTC. Translated: CASSVPDRGAYNEQFF.

The chain joins TRBV5-1 to TRBJ2-7; TRBD1 matches 7 bases. Trimming took 3 bases from V and 2 from J; bases not matched to a gene: 5. CDR3 size: 14 residues. Germline CDR1 and CDR2: SGHRS and YFSETQ. This CDR3 is CASSSMTGPYEQYF. CDR3 nucleotides: TGCGCCAGCAGCTCAATGACAGGGCCCTACGAGCAGTACTTC. The full variable domain, rest sourced from reference TRBV5-1 and TRBJ2-7, is KAGVTQTPRYLIKTRGQQVTLSCSPISGHRSVSWYQQTPGQGLQFLFEYFSETQRNKGNFPGRFSGRQFSNSRSEMNVSTLELGDSALYLCASSSMTGPYEQYFGPGTRLTVT.

The V gene is TRBV7-8, the J gene TRBJ2-7; TRBD2 aligns across 9 bases. Germline V CDR1 and CDR2: SGHVS, FQNEAQ. The CDR3 consists of 16 residues. Losses at the gene ends were 5 bases for V and 6 bases for J; bases not matched to a gene: 14. CDR3 DNA sequence: TGTGCCAGCAGCCCCCCCGGGGCGGGAGGGTGGGGCGAGCAGTACTTC. This gives the protein CASSPPGAGGWGEQYF.

This clone was detected only a few times. The chain is built from TRBV9 and TRBJ2-4; D uncertain. The V and J ends lost 0 bases and 6 bases respectively, with 10 bases between them. The CDR3 extends over 14 amino acids. CDR1 SGDLS and CDR2 YYNGEE come from the germline V gene. The CDR3 region is CASSVGYSRNIQYF. The CDR3 nucleotides are TGTGCCAGCAGCGTAGGCTATTCTCGAAACATTCAGTACTTC.

This rearrangement joins TRBV10-3 to TRBJ2-7; 8 bases fit TRBD1. The CDR3 sequence is 15 residues long. V shed 0 bases and J 1 base; nucleotides not matched to a gene: 2. Germline V gene data show CDR1 as ENHRY and CDR2 as SYGVKD. The chain's CDR3 is CAISESRDRSYEQYF. CDR3 bases: TGTGCCATCAGTGAGTCGAGGGACAGGTCCTACGAGCAGTACTTC.

This clone was picked up a small number of times. The chain employs TRBV28 and TRBJ2-2, with 7 bases aligning to TRBD1. Germline V CDR1 and CDR2: MDHEN, SYDVKM. V lost 2 bases and J lost 6; bases outside the gene matches: 6. The CDR3 runs 15 residues. The CDR3 DNA reads TGTGCCAGCAGTTTAAGGCAGGGGGTCCCCGGGGAGCTGTTTTTT. It yields the protein CASSLRQGVPGELFF.

This clone was counted a few times. The J gene is TRBJ2-5, the V gene TRBV11-2; 11 positions match TRBD2. CDR1 and CDR2 from the germline V gene are SGHAT and FQNNGV. The V and J ends lost 5 bases and 5 bases, in that order; junction bases with no gene match: 4. CDR3 length: 14 amino acids. The CDR3 region is CASSPLAGGETQYF. The CDR3 coding sequence is TGTGCCAGCAGCCCGCTAGCGGGAGGCGAGACCCAGTACTTC.